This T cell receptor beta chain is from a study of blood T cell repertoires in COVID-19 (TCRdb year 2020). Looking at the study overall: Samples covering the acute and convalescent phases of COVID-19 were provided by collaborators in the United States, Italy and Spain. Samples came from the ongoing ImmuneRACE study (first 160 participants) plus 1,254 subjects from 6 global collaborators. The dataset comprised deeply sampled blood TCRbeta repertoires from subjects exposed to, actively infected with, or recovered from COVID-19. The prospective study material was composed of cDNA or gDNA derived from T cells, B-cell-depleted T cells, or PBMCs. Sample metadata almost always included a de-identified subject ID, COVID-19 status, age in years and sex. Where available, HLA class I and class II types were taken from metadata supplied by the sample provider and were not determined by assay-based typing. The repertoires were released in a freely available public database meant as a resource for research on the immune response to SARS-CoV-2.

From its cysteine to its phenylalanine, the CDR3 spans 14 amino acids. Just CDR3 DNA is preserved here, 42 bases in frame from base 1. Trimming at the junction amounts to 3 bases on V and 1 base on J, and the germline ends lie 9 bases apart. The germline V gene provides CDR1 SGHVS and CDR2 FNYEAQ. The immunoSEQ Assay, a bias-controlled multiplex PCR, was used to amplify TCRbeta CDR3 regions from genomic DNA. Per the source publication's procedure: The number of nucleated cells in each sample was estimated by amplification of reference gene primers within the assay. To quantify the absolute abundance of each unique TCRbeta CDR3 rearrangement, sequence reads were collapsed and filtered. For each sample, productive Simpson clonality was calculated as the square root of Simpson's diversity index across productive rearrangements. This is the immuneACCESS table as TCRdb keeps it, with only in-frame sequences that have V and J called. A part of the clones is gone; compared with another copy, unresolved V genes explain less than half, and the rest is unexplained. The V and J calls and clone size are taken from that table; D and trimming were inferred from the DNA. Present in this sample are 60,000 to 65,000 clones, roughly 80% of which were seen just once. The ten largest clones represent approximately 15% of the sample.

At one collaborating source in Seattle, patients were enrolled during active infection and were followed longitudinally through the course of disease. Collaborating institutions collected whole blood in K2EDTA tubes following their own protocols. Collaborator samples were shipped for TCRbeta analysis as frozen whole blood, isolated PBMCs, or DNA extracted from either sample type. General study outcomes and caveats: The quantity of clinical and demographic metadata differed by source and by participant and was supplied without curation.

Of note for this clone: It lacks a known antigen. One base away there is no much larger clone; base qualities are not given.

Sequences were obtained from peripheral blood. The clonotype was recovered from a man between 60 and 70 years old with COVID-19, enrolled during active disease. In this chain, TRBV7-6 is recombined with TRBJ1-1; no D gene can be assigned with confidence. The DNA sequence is TGTGCCAGCAGCTTTCAGTCTGGGAACACTGAAGCTTTCTTT. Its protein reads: CASSFQSGNTEAFF.